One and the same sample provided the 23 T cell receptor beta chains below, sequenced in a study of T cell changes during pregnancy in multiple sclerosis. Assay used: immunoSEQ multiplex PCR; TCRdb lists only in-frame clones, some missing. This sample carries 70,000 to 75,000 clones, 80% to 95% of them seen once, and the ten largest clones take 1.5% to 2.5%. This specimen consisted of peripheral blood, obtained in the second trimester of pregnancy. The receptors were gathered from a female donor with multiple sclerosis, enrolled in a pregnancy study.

This CDR3 reads CASSLVRGNEQFF. CDR3 sequence (DNA): TGCGCCAGCAGCTTGGTTCGGGGGAATGAGCAGTTCTTC. The rearrangement links TRBV5-1 to TRBJ2-1; possibly TRBD2 for D (6 bases). The CDR3 totals 13 residues. Germline CDR1 SGHRS, CDR2 YFSETQ. Trimming removed 0 bases from V and 7 bases from J, with 8 bases in between.

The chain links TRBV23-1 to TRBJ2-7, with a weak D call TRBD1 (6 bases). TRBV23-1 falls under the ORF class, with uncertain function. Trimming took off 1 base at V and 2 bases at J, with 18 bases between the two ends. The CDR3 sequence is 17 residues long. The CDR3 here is CASSQFRGALIPYEQYF. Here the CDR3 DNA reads TGCGCCAGCAGTCAATTCAGGGGCGCACTTATCCCCTACGAGCAGTACTTC.

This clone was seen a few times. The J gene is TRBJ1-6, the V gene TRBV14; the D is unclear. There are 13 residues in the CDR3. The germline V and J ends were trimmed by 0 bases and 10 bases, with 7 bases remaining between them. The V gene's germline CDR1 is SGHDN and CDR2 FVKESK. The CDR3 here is CASSQDRVSPLHF. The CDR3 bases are TGTGCCAGCAGCCAAGACCGAGTATCACCCCTCCACTTT.

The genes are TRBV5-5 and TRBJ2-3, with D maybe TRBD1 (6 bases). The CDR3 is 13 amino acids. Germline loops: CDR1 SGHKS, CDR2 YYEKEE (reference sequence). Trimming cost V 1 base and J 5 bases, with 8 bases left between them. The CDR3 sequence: CASSLTGRDTQYF. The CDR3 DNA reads TGTGCCAGCAGCTTGACAGGGAGAGATACGCAGTATTTT.

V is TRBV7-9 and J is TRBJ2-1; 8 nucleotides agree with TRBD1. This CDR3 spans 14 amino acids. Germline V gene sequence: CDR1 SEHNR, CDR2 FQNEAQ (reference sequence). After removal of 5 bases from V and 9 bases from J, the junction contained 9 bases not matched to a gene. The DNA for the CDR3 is TGTGCCAGCAGCAAAGAGGTGACAGGGGTTGAGCAGTTCTTC. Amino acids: CASSKEVTGVEQFF.

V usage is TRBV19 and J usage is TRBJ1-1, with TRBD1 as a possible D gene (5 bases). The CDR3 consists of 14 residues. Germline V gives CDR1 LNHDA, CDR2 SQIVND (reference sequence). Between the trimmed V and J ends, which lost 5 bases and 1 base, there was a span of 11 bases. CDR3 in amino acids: CASSRAGSNTEAFF. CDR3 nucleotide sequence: TGTGCCAGTAGTCGTGCAGGGTCGAACACTGAAGCTTTCTTT.

The CDR3 DNA sequence: TGTGCCAGCAGCTTAACAGGGGACCTCTATGGCTACACCTTC. It specifies CASSLTGDLYGYTF. V usage is TRBV7-2 and J usage is TRBJ1-2; 7 bases match TRBD1. The CDR3 covers 14 residues. The trim removed 2 bases at V and 4 bases at J, leaving 4 bases unmatched. Germline V CDR1 and CDR2: SGHTA, FQGNSA.

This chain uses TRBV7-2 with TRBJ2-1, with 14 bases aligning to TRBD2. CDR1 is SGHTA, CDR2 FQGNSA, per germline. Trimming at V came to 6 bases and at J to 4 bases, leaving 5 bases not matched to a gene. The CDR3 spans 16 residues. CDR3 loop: CASSSGLAGGYNEQFF. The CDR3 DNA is TGTGCCAGCAGTTCCGGACTAGCGGGGGGTTACAATGAGCAGTTCTTC.

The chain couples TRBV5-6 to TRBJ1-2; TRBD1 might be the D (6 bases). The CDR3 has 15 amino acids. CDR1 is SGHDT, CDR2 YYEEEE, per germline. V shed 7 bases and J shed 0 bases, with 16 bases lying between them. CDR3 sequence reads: CASVRDTTPNYGYTF. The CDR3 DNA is TGTGCCAGCGTACGGGACACCACTCCTAACTATGGCTACACCTTC.

The CDR3 is CASSQGTSPDGAEFF. The DNA of the CDR3 is TGTGCCAGCAGCCAAGGTACTAGCCCAGACGGAGCGGAGTTCTTC. This chain links TRBV4-2 with TRBJ2-1, with D perhaps matching TRBD2 (6 bases). CDR1 is LGHNA and CDR2 is YNFKEQ in the germline V gene. Trimming removed 1 base from V and 14 bases from J, with 21 bases in between. The CDR3 consists of 15 residues.

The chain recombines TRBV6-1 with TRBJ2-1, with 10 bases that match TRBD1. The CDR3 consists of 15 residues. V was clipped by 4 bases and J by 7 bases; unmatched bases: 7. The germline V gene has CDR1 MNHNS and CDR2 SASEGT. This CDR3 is CASSGETGGLNEQFF. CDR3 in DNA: TGTGCCAGCAGTGGGGAGACAGGGGGCCTAAATGAGCAGTTCTTC.

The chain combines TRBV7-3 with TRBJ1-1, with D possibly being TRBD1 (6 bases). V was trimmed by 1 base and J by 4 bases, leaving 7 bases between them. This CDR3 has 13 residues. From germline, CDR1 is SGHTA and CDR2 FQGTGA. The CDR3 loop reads CASSLKGGTEAFF. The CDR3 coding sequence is TGTGCCAGCAGCTTAAAAGGGGGCACTGAAGCTTTCTTT.

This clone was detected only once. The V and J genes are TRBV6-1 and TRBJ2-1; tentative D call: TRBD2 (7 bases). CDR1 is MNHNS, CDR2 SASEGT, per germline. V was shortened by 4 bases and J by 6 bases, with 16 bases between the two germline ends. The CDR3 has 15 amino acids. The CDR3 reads CASSAWRGEGNEQFF. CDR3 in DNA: TGTGCCAGCAGTGCGTGGAGGGGGGAGGGCAATGAGCAGTTCTTC.

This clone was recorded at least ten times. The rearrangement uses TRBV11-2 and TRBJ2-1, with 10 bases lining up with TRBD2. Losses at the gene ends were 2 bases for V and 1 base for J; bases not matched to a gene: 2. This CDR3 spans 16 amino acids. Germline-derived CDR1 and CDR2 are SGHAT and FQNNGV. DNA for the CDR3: TGTGCCAGCAGCTTATTAGCGGGGGGTTCCTACAATGAGCAGTTCTTC. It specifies CASSLLAGGSYNEQFF.

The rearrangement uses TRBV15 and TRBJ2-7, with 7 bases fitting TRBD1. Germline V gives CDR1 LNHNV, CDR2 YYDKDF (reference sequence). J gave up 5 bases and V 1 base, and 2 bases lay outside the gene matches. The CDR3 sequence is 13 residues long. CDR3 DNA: TGTGCCACCAGCAGAGGACAGGGTAACGAGCAGTACTTC. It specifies CATSRGQGNEQYF. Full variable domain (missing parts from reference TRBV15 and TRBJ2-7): DAMVIQNPRYQVTQFGKPVTLSCSQTLNHNVMYWYQQKSSQAPKLLFHYYDKDFNNEADTPDNFQSRRPNTSFCFLDIRSPGLGDTAMYLCATSRGQGNEQYFGPGTRLTVT.

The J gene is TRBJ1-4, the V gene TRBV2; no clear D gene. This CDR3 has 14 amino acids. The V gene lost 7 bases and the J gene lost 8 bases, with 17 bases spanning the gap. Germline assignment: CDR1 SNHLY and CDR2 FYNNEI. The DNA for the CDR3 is TGTGCCAGCACTGGTAGGGAGTTTAACGAAAAACTGTTTTTT. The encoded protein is CASTGREFNEKLFF. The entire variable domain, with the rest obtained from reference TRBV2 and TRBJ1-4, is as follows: EPEVTQTPSHQVTQMGQEVILRCVPISNHLYFYWYRQILGQKVEFLVSFYNNEISEKSEIFDDQFSVERPDGSNFTLKIRSTKLEDSAMYFCASTGREFNEKLFFGSGTQLSVL.

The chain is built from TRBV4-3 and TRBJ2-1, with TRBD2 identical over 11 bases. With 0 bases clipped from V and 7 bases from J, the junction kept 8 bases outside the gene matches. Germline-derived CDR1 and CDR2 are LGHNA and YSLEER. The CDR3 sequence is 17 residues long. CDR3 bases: TGCGCCAGCAGCCAAGATGCCTATAGCGGGGGGGAGAATGAGCAGTTCTTC. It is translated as CASSQDAYSGGENEQFF.

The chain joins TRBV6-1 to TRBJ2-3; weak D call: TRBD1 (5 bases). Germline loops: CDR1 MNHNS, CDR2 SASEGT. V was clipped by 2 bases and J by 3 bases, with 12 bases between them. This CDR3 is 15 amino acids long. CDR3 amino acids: CASSERRARTDTQYF. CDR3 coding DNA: TGTGCCAGCAGTGAACGCAGGGCGCGGACAGATACGCAGTATTTT.

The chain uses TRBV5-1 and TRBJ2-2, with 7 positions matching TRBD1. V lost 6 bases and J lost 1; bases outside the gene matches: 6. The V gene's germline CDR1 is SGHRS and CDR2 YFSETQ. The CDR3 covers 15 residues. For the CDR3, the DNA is TGCGCCAGCATTTCGAGGACAGGGAACACCGGGGAGCTGTTTTTT. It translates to CASISRTGNTGELFF.

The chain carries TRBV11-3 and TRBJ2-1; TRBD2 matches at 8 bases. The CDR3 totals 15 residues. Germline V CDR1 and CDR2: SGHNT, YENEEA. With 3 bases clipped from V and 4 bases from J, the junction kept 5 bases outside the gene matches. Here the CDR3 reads CASSFGRGGYNEQFF. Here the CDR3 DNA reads TGTGCCAGCAGCTTCGGACGGGGGGGATACAATGAGCAGTTCTTC.

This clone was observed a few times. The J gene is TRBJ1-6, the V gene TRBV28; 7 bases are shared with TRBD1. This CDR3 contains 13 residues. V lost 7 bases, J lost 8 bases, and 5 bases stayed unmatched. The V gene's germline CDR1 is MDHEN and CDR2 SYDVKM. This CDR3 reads CASNEGAYSPLHF. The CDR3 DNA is TGTGCCAGCAATGAGGGGGCGTATTCACCCCTCCACTTT.

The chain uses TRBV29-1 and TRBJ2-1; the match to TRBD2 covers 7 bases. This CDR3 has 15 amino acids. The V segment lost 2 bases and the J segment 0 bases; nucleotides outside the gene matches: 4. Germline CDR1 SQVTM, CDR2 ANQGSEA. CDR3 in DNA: TGCAGCGTTGAACCCATAGCGGGCTCCTACAATGAGCAGTTCTTC. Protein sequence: CSVEPIAGSYNEQFF.

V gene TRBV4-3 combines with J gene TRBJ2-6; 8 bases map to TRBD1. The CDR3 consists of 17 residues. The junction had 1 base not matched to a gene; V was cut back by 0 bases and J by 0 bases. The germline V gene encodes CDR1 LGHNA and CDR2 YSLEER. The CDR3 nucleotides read TGCGCCAGCAGCCAAGACACAGGGGGCTCTGGGGCCAACGTCCTGACTTTC. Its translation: CASSQDTGGSGANVLTF.